Shown below are 8 T cell receptor beta chains from a single sample sequenced in a study of post-analysis software for immune sequencing data. cDNA libraries of TCR beta carried unique molecular identifiers. One entry per CDR3 protein results from TCRdb running MiXCR on the PCR reads. The sample yields 650,000 to 850,000 distinct CDR3 sequences, approximately 57% seen once. Study observations and caveats: Patients showed TRBV5-6, TRBV5-1 and TRBV20-1 among a handful of TRBV segments more frequent than in controls.

The antigens of these receptors remain unknown. Specimen: blood. These receptors all stem from a girl between 5 and 17 years old with multiple sclerosis.

Remarks on this clonotype: The CDR3 ends on some other residue instead of the conserved phenylalanine or tryptophan, so this is likely a read error. The chain is built from TRBV12-3 or TRBV12-4 and TRBJ2-1, with 13 bases matching TRBD2. The V and J ends lost 7 bases and 0 bases, in that order; junction bases with no gene match: 9. This CDR3 spans 18 amino acids. CDR3 sequence reads: CASTLTSGGLSSYNEQFL. CDR3 nucleotides: TGTGCCAGCACCCTGACTAGCGGGGGGCTTAGCTCCTACAATGAGCAGTTCCTC.

The V call is TRBV5-1, the J call TRBJ1-2; a weak D match, TRBD1 (5 bases). Germline values: CDR1 SGHRS, CDR2 YFSETQ. Trimming took off 2 bases at V and 7 bases at J, with 15 bases between the two ends. The CDR3 has 14 residues. Here the CDR3 DNA reads TGCGCCAGCAGCTTCATAGCAGGGTCCGGTGGCTACACCTTC. Its translation is CASSFIAGSGGYTF.

V usage is TRBV29-1 and J usage is TRBJ1-1; the match to TRBD1 covers 9 bases. CDR1 SQVTM and CDR2 ANQGSEA come from the germline V gene. V shed 5 bases and J 0 bases; nucleotides not matched to a gene: 10. The CDR3 contains 16 residues. The CDR3 sequence is CSVRGQGETMNTEAFF. The CDR3 coding sequence is TGCAGCGTTAGGGGACAGGGTGAGACCATGAACACTGAAGCTTTCTTT.

The genes are TRBV6-4 and TRBJ2-1; D ambiguous. V was trimmed by 3 bases and J by 0 bases, leaving 15 bases between them. CDR3 length: 17 residues. Germline CDR1 is MRHNA and CDR2 is SNTAGT. The CDR3, as DNA: TGTGCCAGCAGTGAATTTATGGGCTCCAGCTCCTACAATGAGCAGTTCTTC. Its translation: CASSEFMGSSSYNEQFF.

The chain combines TRBV6-5 with TRBJ2-3; TRBD2 matches at 8 bases. The CDR3 consists of 17 residues. Trimming removed 0 bases from V and 4 bases from J; junction bases left unmatched: 9. From germline, CDR1 is MNHEY and CDR2 SVGAGI. Here the CDR3 DNA reads TGTGCCAGCAGTTACTCGAAGAAACTAGCGGTCTCAGATACGCAGTATTTT. Translation gives CASSYSKKLAVSDTQYF.

A word on this clonotype: At one end the junction does not follow the germline gene, possibly because of a read error. V and J are TRBV12-3 or TRBV12-4 and TRBJ2-5; TRBD2 matches at 8 bases. The CDR3 is 15 amino acids. The CDR3 region has the DNA TGTGCCAGCAGTTTTATGAGCGGGGGAGGAGAGGCCCAGTACTTC. Protein product: CASSFMSGGGEAQYF.

The V gene is TRBV30, the J gene TRBJ2-1; 7 bases agree with TRBD2. The CDR3 has 12 residues. Looked up from germline, CDR1 is GTSNPN and CDR2 is SVGIG (reference sequence). Germline trimming cut 5 bases from V and 9 bases from J; bases unmatched to any gene: 7. The CDR3 DNA sequence: TGTGCCTGGGGGCCATTAGCGGGTGAGCAGTTCTTC. This encodes CAWGPLAGEQFF.

V and J are TRBV20-1 and TRBJ1-2, with D uncertain. The germline V gene has CDR1 DFQATT and CDR2 SNEGSKA (reference sequence). The V and J ends lost 6 bases and 8 bases respectively, with 16 bases between them. This CDR3 contains 12 residues. The CDR3 DNA sequence: TGCAGTGCGAACGGCGCCGGGTCCGGCTACACCTTC. It translates to CSANGAGSGYTF.